Presented here are 28 T cell receptor beta chains from one specimen sequenced in a study of human T cells and chemical hapten exposure. TCRdb re-analysed the RACE reads in MiXCR, keeping a single row per CDR3 protein. The data show roughly 49,000 distinct CDR3 sequences, with 3.5% to 4.5% seen just once and approximately 1.6% held by the top ten. Time point meaning: healthy volunteer bleed at 2 weeks. The total RNA was obtained from whole blood that was not fractionated. Specimen: whole blood. Receptor source: a female donor in good health. Some clones in this sample may be carry-over from other donors' samples.

V and J are TRBV29-1 and TRBJ2-6, with a weak D call TRBD2 (6 bases). This CDR3 region has 16 residues. The germline V and J ends were trimmed by 4 bases and 0 bases, with 13 bases remaining between them. Per the germline V gene, CDR1 is SQVTM and CDR2 is ANQGSEA. This CDR3 is CSVAGEGTSGANVLTF. The CDR3 coding sequence is TGCAGCGTTGCGGGGGAAGGGACCTCTGGGGCCAACGTCCTGACTTTC. Full variable domain (missing parts from reference TRBV29-1 and TRBJ2-6): SAVISQKPSRDICQRGTSLTIQCQVDSQVTMMFWYRQQPGQSLTLIATANQGSEATYESGFVIDKFPISRPNLTFSTLTVSNMSPEDSSIYLCSVAGEGTSGANVLTFGAGSRLTVL.

This clonotype was picked up many times. This chain uses TRBV2 with TRBJ1-2; D uncertain. V lost 0 bases and J 2 bases, leaving 10 bases between the germline ends. The CDR3 extends over 15 amino acids. Germline values: CDR1 SNHLY, CDR2 FYNNEI. The CDR3 protein is CASSEAGLANYGYTF. CDR3 nucleotides: TGTGCCAGCAGTGAAGCCGGACTGGCGAACTATGGCTACACCTTC.

At least ten counts were recorded for this clonotype. V is TRBV12-3 or TRBV12-4 and J is TRBJ2-3; 9 bases are shared with TRBD2. This CDR3 region has 13 residues. V was clipped by 6 bases and J by 4 bases; unmatched bases: 2. The CDR3 reads CASRGLAPDTQYF. The CDR3 DNA reads as TGTGCCAGCAGGGGACTAGCCCCAGATACGCAGTATTTT.

The sample holds a few counts of this clonotype. The CDR3 nucleotides are TGTGCCAGCAGCTTACGGCGGGGGTTCTCCTACAATGAGCAGTTCTTC. This translates into CASSLRRGFSYNEQFF. J is TRBJ2-1 and V is TRBV7-2; 7 bases are shared with TRBD2. This CDR3 contains 16 residues. With 2 bases clipped from V and 0 bases from J, the junction kept 4 bases outside the gene matches. The germline gives CDR1 SGHTA, CDR2 FQGNSA. Full variable domain (remainder filled in from reference TRBV7-2 and TRBJ2-1): GAGVSQSPSNKVTEKGKDVELRCDPISGHTALYWYRQSLGQGLEFLIYFQGNSAPDKSGLPSDRFSAERTGGSVSTLTIQRTQQEDSAVYLCASSLRRGFSYNEQFFGPGTRLTVL.

Ten or more counts support this clonotype. The chain carries TRBV5-5 and TRBJ2-7; TRBD1 aligns across 10 bases. After removal of 4 bases from V and 4 bases from J, the junction contained 5 bases not matched to a gene. There are 14 residues in the CDR3. The germline CDR1 and CDR2 sequences are SGHKS and YYEKEE (reference sequence). The CDR3 region has the DNA TGTGCCAGCAGCAGGGGACAGGGGCTTTACGAGCAGTACTTC. This encodes CASSRGQGLYEQYF. Based on the CDR3 plus reference TRBV5-5 and TRBJ2-7, the full variable domain is DAGVTQSPTHLIKTRGQQVTLRCSPISGHKSVSWYQQVLGQGPQFIFQYYEKEERGRGNFPDRFSARQFPNYSSELNVNALLLGDSALYLCASSRGQGLYEQYFGPGTRLTVT.

This clonotype occurred many times. This chain uses TRBV13 with TRBJ2-1; D remains ambiguous. The V and J ends lost 1 base and 12 bases respectively, with 10 bases between them. CDR1 PRHDT and CDR2 FYEKMQ come from the germline V gene (reference sequence). The CDR3 consists of 12 residues. CDR3 coding DNA: TGTGCCAGCAGCTTAGATGAGCTGGGGCAGTTCTTC. This translates into CASSLDELGQFF.

This clonotype was counted at least ten times. This chain joins TRBV6-2 or TRBV6-3 and TRBJ2-1; possible D gene TRBD1, 6 bases. Trimming pared 0 bases from V and 7 bases from J, leaving 10 bases between. Germline V lookup: CDR1 MNHEY, CDR2 SVGEGT. The CDR3 sequence is 14 residues long. CDR3 in amino acids: CASSYSKQGNEQFF. CDR3 in DNA: TGTGCCAGCAGTTACTCGAAGCAGGGGAATGAGCAGTTCTTC.

This clonotype was seen at least ten times. This chain connects TRBV27 to TRBJ1-1; D not resolved. The CDR3 is made up of 13 amino acids. CDR1 and CDR2 (germline): MNHEY, SMNVEV (reference sequence). Trimming pared 6 bases from V and 4 bases from J, leaving 12 bases between. The CDR3 is CASSRRGGTEAFF. In DNA form, the CDR3 reads TGTGCCAGCAGCCGACGCGGCGGCACTGAAGCTTTCTTT.

The genes are TRBV27 and TRBJ2-7; D gene unclear. This CDR3 contains 15 residues. CDR1 is MNHEY, CDR2 SMNVEV, per germline (reference sequence). V gave up 4 bases and J gave up 0 bases, with 13 bases separating them. In DNA form, the CDR3 reads TGTGCCAGCAGTTCAACAGCTACCATCTCCTACGAGCAGTACTTC. Residues: CASSSTATISYEQYF.

In this sample, this clonotype turned up many times. The J gene is TRBJ1-2, the V gene TRBV3-1; 7 positions agree with TRBD1. This CDR3 has 16 residues. Germline V gene data show CDR1 as LGHDT and CDR2 as YNNKEL (reference sequence). Germline trimming cut 3 bases from V and 4 bases from J; bases unmatched to any gene: 11. The CDR3 spells CASSQFPGTAIYGYTF. CDR3 DNA sequence: TGTGCCAGCAGCCAGTTTCCCGGGACAGCAATCTATGGCTACACCTTC.

At least ten counts were recorded for this clonotype. The J gene is TRBJ2-6, the V gene TRBV7-6; weak D call: TRBD1 (5 bases). V lost 5 bases to trimming and J lost 0 bases, with 5 bases between them. Germline V gives CDR1 SGHVS, CDR2 FNYEAQ. The CDR3 is 14 residues long. DNA of the CDR3: TGTGCCAGCAGCACAGGCTCTGGGGCCAACGTCCTGACTTTC. Protein sequence: CASSTGSGANVLTF.

This clonotype was counted at least ten times. The chain uses TRBV11-2 and TRBJ1-6; TRBD1 agrees at 9 bases. V was clipped by 5 bases and J by 10 bases; unmatched bases: 6. The germline V gene has CDR1 SGHAT and CDR2 FQNNGV. The CDR3 is made up of 14 amino acids. The CDR3 DNA sequence: TGTGCCAGCAGCCGCGGGACAGGGAAATCACCCCTCCACTTT. Encoded protein: CASSRGTGKSPLHF.

This clonotype has a handful of counts. This chain links TRBV20-1 with TRBJ1-1; 8 bases agree with TRBD1. Germline V CDR1 and CDR2: DFQATT, SNEGSKA (reference sequence). With 4 bases clipped from V and 5 bases from J, the junction kept 3 bases outside the gene matches. The CDR3 totals 12 residues. The CDR3 spells CSATQGGTEAFF. The CDR3 coding sequence is TGCAGTGCTACACAGGGGGGGACTGAAGCTTTCTTT.

This clonotype was counted ten times or more. The V call is TRBV2, the J call TRBJ2-3, with 14 bases identical to TRBD2. V was clipped by 3 bases and J by 2 bases; unmatched bases: 4. In germline, CDR1 is SNHLY, CDR2 FYNNEI. The CDR3 extends over 17 amino acids. The CDR3 DNA follows: TGTGCCAGCAGTGAGAGACTAGCGGGGGGGCCCACAGATACGCAGTATTTT. Its protein is CASSERLAGGPTDTQYF.

This clonotype was detected many times. The gene calls are TRBV15 and TRBJ2-5; D might be TRBD2 (6 bases). The CDR3 runs to 16 residues. Germline CDR1 is LNHNV and CDR2 is YYDKDF (reference sequence). Trimming shortened V by 9 bases and J by 6 bases, and 26 bases separated the two germline ends. Written as DNA, the CDR3 is TGTGCCACTTCTGCTTGGGAGGCAGCCCGCGCGAAGACCCAGTACTTC. The encoded protein is CATSAWEAARAKTQYF.

This clonotype was observed many times. The chain couples TRBV7-9 to TRBJ1-1, with D unresolved. Germline V gives CDR1 SEHNR, CDR2 FQNEAQ (reference sequence). Trimming took off 5 bases at V and 3 bases at J, with 16 bases between the two ends. This CDR3 is 15 amino acids long. CDR3 residues: CASSLWRARDTEAFF. The CDR3, as DNA: TGTGCCAGCAGCCTATGGCGGGCCCGGGACACTGAAGCTTTCTTT. The full variable domain, completed using reference TRBV7-9 and TRBJ1-1, is DTGVSQNPRHKITKRGQNVTFRCDPISEHNRLYWYRQTLGQGPEFLTYFQNEAQLEKSRLLSDRFSAERPKGSFSTLEIQRTEQGDSAMYLCASSLWRARDTEAFFGQGTRLTVV.

About this clonotype: Possible read error: a much larger clone is one base away. The rearrangement joins TRBV18 to TRBJ2-5; no clear D gene. The length of the CDR3 is 12 residues. CDR1 and CDR2 (germline): KGHSH, LQKENI. The CDR3 spells CASSPIQETQHF. In DNA form, the CDR3 reads TGTGCCAGCTCACCGATCCAAGAGACCCAGCACTTC.

At least ten counts were recorded for this clonotype. The V call is TRBV20-1, the J call TRBJ1-2; no clear D gene. The germline V gene encodes CDR1 DFQATT and CDR2 SNEGSKA (reference sequence). The CDR3 is 14 residues long. V was shortened by 0 bases and J by 6 bases, with 14 bases between the two germline ends. CDR3 DNA sequence: TGCAGTGCTAGAGAGAATCTCCTAATAAATGGCTACACCTTC. Its translation: CSARENLLINGYTF.

At least ten counts were recorded for this clonotype. The genes are TRBV11-2 and TRBJ2-7, with D possibly called TRBD1 or TRBD2 (5 bases each). Germline loops: CDR1 SGHAT, CDR2 FQNNGV. This CDR3 has 14 amino acids. With 5 bases removed from V and 0 bases from J, the gap between germline ends came to 11 bases. The CDR3 nucleotides read TGTGCCAGCAGCCACCCGGGACCCTCCTACGAGCAGTACTTC. Translating it yields CASSHPGPSYEQYF.

This clonotype was observed many times. V is TRBV21-1 and J is TRBJ1-5. TRBV21-1 is annotated as a pseudogene. This CDR3 contains 17 residues. CDR3 loop: CASTELGMGSSEDPQHF. The CDR3 bases are TGTGCCAGCACAGAATTAGGGATGGGATCTTCGGAAGATCCCCAGCATTTT.

There are many counts of this clonotype. The chain uses TRBV6-5 and TRBJ1-1; no clear D gene. Germline V gene sequence: CDR1 MNHEY, CDR2 SVGAGI. This CDR3 is built from 15 residues. V lost 2 bases and J 0 bases, leaving 10 bases between the germline ends. CDR3 sequence (DNA): TGTGCCAGCAGTTACGGCGGCAACCTGAACACTGAAGCTTTCTTT. Its protein product is CASSYGGNLNTEAFF.

The J gene is TRBJ1-5, the V gene TRBV5-6; D uncertain. Germline values: CDR1 SGHDT, CDR2 YYEEEE. Trimming removed 4 bases from V and 9 bases from J, with 8 bases in between. The CDR3 has 11 amino acids. CDR3 residues: CASSAGMPQHF. The CDR3 nucleotides read TGTGCCAGCAGCGCAGGCATGCCCCAGCATTTT. Full variable domain (rest looked up from reference TRBV5-6 and TRBJ1-5): DAGVTQSPTHLIKTRGQQVTLRCSPKSGHDTVSWYQQALGQGPQFIFQYYEEEERQRGNFPDRFSGHQFPNYSSELNVNALLLGDSALYLCASSAGMPQHFGDGTRLSIL.

This clonotype was detected many times. This chain joins TRBV9 and TRBJ1-3; no reliable D call. Trimming pared 2 bases from V and 2 bases from J, leaving 23 bases between. The CDR3 is 19 residues long. Germline V lookup: CDR1 SGDLS, CDR2 YYNGEE. The DNA of the CDR3 is TGTGCCAGCAGCGTTGCTGCGTACCCATCGGGCGCGGCTGGAAACACCATATATTTT. Its protein product is CASSVAAYPSGAAGNTIYF.

This clonotype has at least ten counts. V gene TRBV24-1 combines with J gene TRBJ1-5, with a weak D call TRBD1 (5 bases). CDR1 is KGHDR and CDR2 is SFDVKD in the germline V gene. The CDR3 runs to 14 residues. V was pared by 10 bases and J by 1 base, with 13 bases between. The CDR3 sequence is CATHGRTSNQPQHF. CDR3 nucleotides: TGTGCCACGCATGGGCGGACAAGCAATCAGCCCCAGCATTTT.

This clonotype was seen repeatedly, ten times or more. The rearrangement uses TRBV20-1 and TRBJ1-1; no definite D call. CDR3 size: 15 residues. V lost 3 bases, J lost 1 base, and 15 bases lay in between. The germline CDR1 and CDR2 sequences are DFQATT and SNEGSKA (reference sequence). CDR3 residues: CSASSSGRSNTEAFF. The CDR3 DNA reads TGCAGTGCTAGTTCCTCCGGGCGATCGAACACTGAAGCTTTCTTT.

This clonotype was detected only a few times. The rearrangement joins TRBV15 to TRBJ2-5; D may correspond to TRBD1 or TRBD2 (6 bases each). The V and J ends lost 3 bases and 2 bases respectively, with 16 bases between them. The length of the CDR3 is 16 residues. The germline V gene has CDR1 LNHNV and CDR2 YYDKDF (reference sequence). The CDR3 protein is CATSRPRGAGQETQYF. CDR3 nucleotide sequence: TGTGCCACCAGCAGGCCTAGGGGGGCAGGGCAAGAGACCCAGTACTTC. Full variable domain (rest looked up from reference TRBV15 and TRBJ2-5): DAMVIQNPRYQVTQFGKPVTLSCSQTLNHNVMYWYQQKSSQAPKLLFHYYDKDFNNEADTPDNFQSRRPNTSFCFLDIRSPGLGDTAMYLCATSRPRGAGQETQYFGPGTRLLVL.

In this sample, this clonotype turned up many times. The rearrangement uses TRBV5-4 and TRBJ2-7, with a possible D match to TRBD2 (7 bases). The CDR3 has 14 residues. Trimming pared 9 bases from V and 8 bases from J, leaving 24 bases between. Germline CDR1 and CDR2: SGHNT and YYREEE (reference sequence). DNA of the CDR3: TGTGCCACCTTGGAAGGCGGGGGCTTTGGGAAGCAGTACTTC. Translating it yields CATLEGGGFGKQYF.

Only a few counts were recorded for this clonotype. The chain uses TRBV9 and TRBJ1-1, with D possibly TRBD1 on 6 matching bases. Germline-derived CDR1 and CDR2 are SGDLS and YYNGEE. V was pared by 0 bases and J by 1 base, with 13 bases between. The CDR3 sequence is 16 residues long. CDR3 sequence: CASSVGRGGWNTEAFF. CDR3 in DNA: TGTGCCAGCAGCGTAGGACGGGGGGGCTGGAACACTGAAGCTTTCTTT.